The clone carrying this TCR beta chain was observed a handful of times. Its antigen is currently unknown. CDR3 regions were amplified by Arm-PCR using iRepertoire HTBI primers to build TCR beta libraries. TCRdb reprocessed the multiplex PCR reads via MiXCR and lists one record per CDR3 protein. Among about 540,000 distinct CDR3 sequences listed, about 13% were seen once. The data were obtained in a study of regulatory T cells in long-lasting Graves disease. Study-wide findings and caveats: Persistent cases favored TRBV28, TRBJ1-2 and TRBJ2-5.

As for time point: newly diagnosed GD, antithyroid drugs for less than 3 months. After RNA was extracted from PBMCs, the TCR library was made from it. The CDR3 is 13 residues long. J was trimmed by 10 bases and V by 10 bases; bases with no gene match: 13. Germline V gene data show CDR1 as MNHEY and CDR2 as SMNVEV (reference sequence). These same data were also listed under a study on T cells in Graves' hyperthyroidism and ophthalmopathy.

This chain uses TRBV27 with TRBJ1-1; 9 nucleotides agree with TRBD1. The sequencing here drew on peripheral blood mononuclear cells (PBMCs), taken at new diagnosis, from a patient treated with antithyroid drugs. The receptor's source is a man aged 30-40 years with Graves disease. The CDR3 DNA reads as TGTGCCACCCGTCGACAGGGGGAAGGGAGAGCTTTCTTT. This sequence encodes CATRRQGEGRAFF.